This T cell receptor beta chain was captured in a study of blood T cell repertoires in COVID-19. Study-level background: In each case, the material was cDNA or gDNA derived from T cells, B-cell-depleted T cells, or PBMCs.

Data came from immunoSEQ multiplex PCR; TCRdb stores just in-frame clones and leaves some out. The sample lists tens of thousands of clones; roughly 79% were seen once. Germline CDR1 reads SGHRS; CDR2 reads YFSETQ. The V segment lost 0 bases and the J segment 2 bases; nucleotides outside the gene matches: 11. This CDR3 region has 18 residues. The source is a man aged 50-60 years with COVID-19, enrolled during active disease. Sequences were obtained from peripheral blood. V gene TRBV5-1 combines with J gene TRBJ2-1, with 7 bases lining up with TRBD2. The CDR3: CASSLGYSSGRAYNEQFF. CDR3 in DNA: TGCGCCAGCAGCTTGGGTTATTCTAGCGGTCGGGCCTACAATGAGCAGTTCTTC.